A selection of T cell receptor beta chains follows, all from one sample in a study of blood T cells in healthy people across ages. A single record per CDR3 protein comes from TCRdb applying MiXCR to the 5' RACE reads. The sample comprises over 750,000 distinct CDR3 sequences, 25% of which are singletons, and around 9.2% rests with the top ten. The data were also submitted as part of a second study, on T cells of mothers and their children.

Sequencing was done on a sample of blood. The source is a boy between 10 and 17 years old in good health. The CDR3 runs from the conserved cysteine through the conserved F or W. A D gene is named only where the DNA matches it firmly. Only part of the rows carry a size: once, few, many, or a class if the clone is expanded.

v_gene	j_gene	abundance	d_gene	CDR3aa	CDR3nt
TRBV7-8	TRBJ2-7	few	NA	CASSLEPGPAYEQYF	TGTGCCAGCAGCTTAGAGCCGGGGCCGGCCTACGAGCAGTACTTC
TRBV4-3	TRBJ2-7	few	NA	CASSQLLGVPYEQYF	TGCGCCAGCAGCCAGCTTCTGGGGGTACCCTACGAGCAGTACTTC
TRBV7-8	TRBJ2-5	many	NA	CASSLGTQYF	TGTGCCAGCAGCTTAGGGACCCAGTACTTC
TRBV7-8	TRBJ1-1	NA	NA	CASGSGPLNTEAFF	TGTGCCAGCGGATCGGGACCTTTGAACACTGAAGCTTTCTTT
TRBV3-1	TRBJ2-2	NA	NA	CASSPTVWNTGELFF	TGTGCCAGCAGTCCCACCGTTTGGAACACCGGGGAGCTGTTTTTT
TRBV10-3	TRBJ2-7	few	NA	CAISESDSFEQYF	TGTGCCATCAGTGAGTCGGACAGTTTCGAGCAGTACTTC
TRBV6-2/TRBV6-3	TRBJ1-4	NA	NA	CASTRATNEKLFF	TGTGCCAGCACTCGTGCAACTAATGAAAAACTGTTTTTT
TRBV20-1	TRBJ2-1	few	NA	CSAREASANNEQFF	TGCAGTGCTAGAGAAGCTAGCGCCAACAATGAGCAGTTCTTC
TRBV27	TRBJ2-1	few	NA	CASSSERVSYNEQFF	TGTGCCAGCAGTTCCGAGCGGGTATCCTACAATGAGCAGTTCTTC
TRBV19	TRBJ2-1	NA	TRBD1	CASGTDYNEQFF	TGTGCCAGTGGGACAGACTACAATGAGCAGTTCTTC
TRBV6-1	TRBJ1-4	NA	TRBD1	CASSDQGALGSNEKLFF	TGTGCCAGCAGTGACCAGGGGGCTTTGGGAAGTAATGAAAAACTGTTTTTT
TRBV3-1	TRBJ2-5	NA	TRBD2	CASSQVSGADFQETQYF	TGTGCCAGCAGCCAAGTTAGCGGGGCAGATTTTCAAGAGACCCAGTACTTC
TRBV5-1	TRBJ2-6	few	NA	CASSLDPAGLDVAGANVLTF	TGCGCCAGCAGCTTGGACCCGGCAGGGCTCGATGTGGCTGGGGCCAACGTCCTGACTTTC
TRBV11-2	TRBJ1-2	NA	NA	CASSPKNGYTF	TGTGCCAGCAGCCCGAAGAATGGCTACACCTTC
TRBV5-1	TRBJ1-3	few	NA	CASSASTGGSGNTIYF	TGCGCCAGCAGCGCCTCGACAGGAGGCTCTGGAAACACCATATATTTT
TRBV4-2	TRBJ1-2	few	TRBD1	CASSAPDRGPGYTF	TGTGCCAGCAGCGCTCCCGACAGGGGCCCTGGCTACACCTTC
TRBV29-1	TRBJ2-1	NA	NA	CSVEVRGTDEQFF	TGCAGCGTTGAAGTTAGGGGGACCGATGAGCAGTTCTTC
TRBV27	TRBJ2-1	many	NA	CASSLSEYNEQFF	TGTGCCAGCAGCTTGTCAGAATACAATGAGCAGTTCTTC
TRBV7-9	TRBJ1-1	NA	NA	CASCFARGRADLNTEAFF	TGTGCCAGCTGCTTCGCCCGGGGGCGGGCCGACTTGAACACTGAAGCTTTCTTT
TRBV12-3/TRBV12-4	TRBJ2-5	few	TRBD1	CASSLLGQGKIF	TGTGCCAGCAGTTTACTGGGACAGGGGAAAATATTC
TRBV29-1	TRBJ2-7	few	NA	CSAYLQGLTYEQYF	TGCAGTGCATACCTCCAGGGCCTTACCTACGAGCAGTACTTC
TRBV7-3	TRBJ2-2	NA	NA	CASRLMSTGGELFF	TGTGCCAGCAGATTAATGTCCACCGGGGGGGAGCTGTTTTTT
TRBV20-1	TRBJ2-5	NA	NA	CSARAETQYF	TGCAGTGCTAGAGCGGAGACCCAGTACTTC
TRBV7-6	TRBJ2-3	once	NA	CASSLVFGSTDTQYF	TGTGCCAGCAGCTTAGTATTCGGGAGCACAGATACGCAGTATTTT
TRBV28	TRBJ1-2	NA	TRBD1	CASGPGQVTYGYTF	TGTGCCAGCGGCCCCGGACAGGTGACATATGGCTACACCTTC
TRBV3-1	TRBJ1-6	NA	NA	CASSAQRNSPLHF	TGTGCCAGCAGCGCGCAGAGGAATTCACCCCTCCACTTT
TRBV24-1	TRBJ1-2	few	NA	CATSDPTRSYGYTF	TGTGCCACCAGTGATCCGACGCGTTCCTATGGCTACACCTTC
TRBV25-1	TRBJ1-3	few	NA	CASSEVNSGNTIYF	TGTGCCAGCAGTGAGGTCAACTCTGGAAACACCATATATTTT
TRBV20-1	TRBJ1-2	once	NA	CSARYMAVGYTF	TGCAGTGCTAGATATATGGCGGTGGGCTACACCTTC
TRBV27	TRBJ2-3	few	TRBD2	CASSTLGGGRTDTQYF	TGTGCCAGCAGCACCCTTGGGGGGGGTCGCACAGATACGCAGTATTTT
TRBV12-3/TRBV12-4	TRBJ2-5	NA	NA	CASSLGPRGDQETQYF	TGTGCCAGCAGTTTAGGGCCAAGGGGGGACCAAGAGACCCAGTACTTC
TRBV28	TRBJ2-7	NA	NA	CASIQTRSAYEQYF	TGTGCCAGCATCCAGACCAGGTCGGCCTACGAGCAGTACTTC
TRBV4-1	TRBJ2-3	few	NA	CASSKGGKVDTQYF	TGCGCCAGCAGCAAAGGTGGGAAGGTCGATACGCAGTATTTT
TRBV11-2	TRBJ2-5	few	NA	CASSFLSGGETQYF	TGTGCCAGCAGCTTCCTCTCGGGTGGGGAGACCCAGTACTTC
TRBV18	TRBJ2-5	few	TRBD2	CASLPPGAGETQYF	TGTGCCAGCTTACCCCCCGGAGCGGGGGAGACCCAGTACTTC
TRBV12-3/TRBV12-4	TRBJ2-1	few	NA	CASSSALAYNEQFF	TGTGCCAGCAGTTCCGCACTAGCATACAATGAGCAGTTCTTC
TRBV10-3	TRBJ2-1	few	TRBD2	CAITSGGEVQFF	TGTGCCATCACTAGCGGGGGGGAAGTGCAGTTCTTC
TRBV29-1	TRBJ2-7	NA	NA	CSVPRAEGYEQYF	TGCAGCGTTCCCAGGGCGGAGGGATACGAGCAGTACTTC
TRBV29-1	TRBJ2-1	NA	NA	CSVEDGEGYGAYNEQFF	TGCAGCGTTGAAGATGGGGAAGGGTACGGGGCCTACAATGAGCAGTTCTTC
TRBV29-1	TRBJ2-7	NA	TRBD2	CSVEIAGKPYEQYF	TGCAGCGTTGAAATAGCGGGCAAGCCCTACGAGCAGTACTTC
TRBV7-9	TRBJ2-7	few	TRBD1	CASSFPGAGRQGSYEQYF	TGTGCCAGCAGCTTCCCCGGAGCAGGGCGACAGGGCTCTTACGAGCAGTACTTC
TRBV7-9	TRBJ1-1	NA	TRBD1	CASSSRTGGVNTEAFF	TGTGCCAGCAGCTCGCGGACAGGGGGCGTGAACACTGAAGCTTTCTTT
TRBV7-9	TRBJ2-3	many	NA	CASSSLGGTDTQYF	TGTGCCAGCAGCTCCCTGGGCGGAACAGATACGCAGTATTTT
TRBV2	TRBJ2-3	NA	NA	CASTDPDTQYF	TGTGCCAGCACCGACCCAGATACGCAGTATTTT
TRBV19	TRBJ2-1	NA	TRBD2	CASSIDRTSGGNNEQFF	TGTGCCAGTAGTATAGATCGAACTAGCGGGGGAAACAATGAGCAGTTCTTC
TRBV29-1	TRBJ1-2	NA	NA	CSVEAGRYGYTF	TGCAGCGTTGAAGCGGGCAGATATGGCTACACCTTC
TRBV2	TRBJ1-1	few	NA	CASSEDSRPDRTPEAFF	TGTGCCAGCAGTGAAGATTCGCGGCCCGACAGGACCCCTGAAGCTTTCTTT
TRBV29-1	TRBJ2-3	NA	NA	CTAGSGSDTQYF	TGCACCGCCGGGTCGGGGTCAGATACGCAGTATTTT
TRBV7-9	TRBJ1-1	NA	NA	CASSSGMGRGAHNEAFF	TGTGCCAGCAGCTCAGGGATGGGGCGGGGGGCACATAATGAAGCTTTCTTT
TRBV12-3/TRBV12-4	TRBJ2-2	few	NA	CASRPRGSRAGELFF	TGTGCCAGCAGGCCAAGGGGGTCCAGGGCCGGGGAGCTGTTTTTT
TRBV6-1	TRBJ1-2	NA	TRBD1	CASSETGVGYTF	TGTGCCAGCAGTGAAACAGGGGTAGGCTACACCTTC
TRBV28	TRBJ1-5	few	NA	CASSLRIGSNQPQHF	TGTGCCAGCAGTTTACGGATTGGTAGCAATCAGCCCCAGCATTTT
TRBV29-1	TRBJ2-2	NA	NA	CSVGGRLSHTGELFF	TGCAGCGTTGGAGGTCGTCTATCCCACACCGGGGAGCTGTTTTTT
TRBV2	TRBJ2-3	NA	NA	CASSWTADTQYF	TGTGCCAGCTCCTGGACGGCAGATACGCAGTATTTT
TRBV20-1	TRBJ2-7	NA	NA	CSAGDGNYEQYF	TGCAGTGCTGGGGACGGGAACTACGAGCAGTACTTC
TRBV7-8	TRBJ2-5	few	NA	CASSLGPRGGRETQYF	TGTGCCAGCAGCTTAGGCCCTAGGGGGGGGCGAGAGACCCAGTACTTC
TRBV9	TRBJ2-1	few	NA	CASSVDPNPEQFF	TGTGCCAGCAGCGTAGATCCGAACCCCGAGCAGTTCTTC
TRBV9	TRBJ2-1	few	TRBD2	CASSDQGLADNEQFF	TGTGCCAGCAGCGACCAGGGACTAGCCGACAATGAGCAGTTCTTC
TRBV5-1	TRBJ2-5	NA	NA	CASRRDTETQYF	TGCGCCAGCCGGCGGGACACCGAGACCCAGTACTTC